This T cell receptor (beta chain) emerged from a study of shared clonotypes between healthy human individuals. Across the study: Participating donors consisted of two women and a few men aged 18 to 49.

Findings and limits, study-wide: Naive subsets typically showed greater estimated richness than memory subsets.

The data were produced by immunoSEQ multiplex PCR, yet TCRdb's version contains in-frame clones alone and is incomplete. Of about 1,900,000 clones in the sample, about 95% were seen once. About this clone: Antigen specificity is unknown.

Germline CDR1 and CDR2: MNHEY and SMNVEV (reference sequence). This CDR3 region has 14 residues. Unmatched junction bases numbered 2, after V lost 5 bases and J lost 4 bases. CD45RO-negative CD8 cells positively selected for CCR7 made up the naive population, which excluded terminally differentiated effector memory CD45RA+ cells. The chain combines TRBV27 with TRBJ1-4, with TRBD1 matching 9 bases. The material sequenced was naive CD8+ T cells sorted from blood. The sequence derives from a man aged 18 to 30 in good health. The chain's CDR3 is CASSPTGGNEKLFF. The CDR3 DNA is TGTGCCAGCAGTCCGACAGGGGGTAATGAAAAACTGTTTTTT.